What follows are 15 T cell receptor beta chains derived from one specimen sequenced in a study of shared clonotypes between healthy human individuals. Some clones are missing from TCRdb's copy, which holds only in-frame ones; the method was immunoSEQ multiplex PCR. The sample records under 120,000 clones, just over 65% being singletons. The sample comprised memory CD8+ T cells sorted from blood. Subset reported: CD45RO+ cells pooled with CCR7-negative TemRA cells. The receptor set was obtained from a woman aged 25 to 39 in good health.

The chain's CDR3 is CASSVGTSGDNEQFF. The CDR3 DNA reads TGTGCCAGCAGTGTTGGGACTAGCGGGGACAATGAGCAGTTCTTC. V and J are TRBV6-4 and TRBJ2-1; 13 positions agree with TRBD2. The V and J ends lost 4 bases and 5 bases, in that order; junction bases with no gene match: 2. CDR1 is MRHNA and CDR2 is SNTAGT in the germline V gene. This CDR3 has 15 amino acids.

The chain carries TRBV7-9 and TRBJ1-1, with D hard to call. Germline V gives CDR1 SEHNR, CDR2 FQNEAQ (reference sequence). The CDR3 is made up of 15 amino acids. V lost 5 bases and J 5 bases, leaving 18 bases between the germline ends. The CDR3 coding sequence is TGTGCCAGCAGCGATGGGCCGTGGACTTCGACTGAAGCTTTCTTT. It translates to CASSDGPWTSTEAFF.

CDR3 in DNA: TGTGCCAGCAGCAGAACGGGGGGTAGTAATGAAAAACTGTTTTTT. Its translation is CASSRTGGSNEKLFF. J is TRBJ1-4 and V is TRBV5-6, with a possible D match to TRBD1 (5 bases). The CDR3 is 15 residues long. Per the germline V gene, CDR1 is SGHDT and CDR2 is YYEEEE. Between the trimmed V and J ends, which lost 4 bases and 4 bases, there was a span of 14 bases.

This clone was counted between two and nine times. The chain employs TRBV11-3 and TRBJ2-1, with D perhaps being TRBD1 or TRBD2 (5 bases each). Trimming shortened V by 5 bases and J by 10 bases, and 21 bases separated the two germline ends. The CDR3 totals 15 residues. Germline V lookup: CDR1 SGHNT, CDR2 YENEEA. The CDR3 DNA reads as TGTGCCAGCAGCACTCAGGGTATGGTGGGAGACGAGCAGTTCTTC. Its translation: CASSTQGMVGDEQFF.

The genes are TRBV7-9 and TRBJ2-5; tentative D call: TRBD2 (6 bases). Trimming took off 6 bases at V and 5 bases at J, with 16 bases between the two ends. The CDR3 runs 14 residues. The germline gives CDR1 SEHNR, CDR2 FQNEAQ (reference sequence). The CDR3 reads CASSRLVRGETQYF. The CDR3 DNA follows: TGTGCCAGCAGTCGTCTGGTTCGGGGGGAGACCCAGTACTTC.

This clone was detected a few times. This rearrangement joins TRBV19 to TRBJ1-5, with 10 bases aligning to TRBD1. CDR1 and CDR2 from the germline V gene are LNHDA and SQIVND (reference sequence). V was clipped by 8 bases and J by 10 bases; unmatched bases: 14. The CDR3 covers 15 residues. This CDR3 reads CASSLGGTGAFPQHF. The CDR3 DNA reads TGTGCCAGTTCCCTAGGGGGGACAGGGGCTTTTCCCCAGCATTTT.

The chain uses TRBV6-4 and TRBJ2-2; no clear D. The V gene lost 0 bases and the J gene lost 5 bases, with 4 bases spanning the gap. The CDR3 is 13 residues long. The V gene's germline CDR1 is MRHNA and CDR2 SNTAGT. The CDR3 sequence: CASSDSQTGELFF. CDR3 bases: TGTGCCAGCAGTGACTCGCAGACCGGGGAGCTGTTTTTT.

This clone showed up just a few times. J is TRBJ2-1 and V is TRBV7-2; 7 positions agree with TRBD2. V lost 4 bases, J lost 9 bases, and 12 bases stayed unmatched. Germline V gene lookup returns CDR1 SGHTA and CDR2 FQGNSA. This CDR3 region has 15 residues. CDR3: CASSSWAGVRGEQFF. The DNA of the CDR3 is TGTGCCAGCAGCTCCTGGGCGGGAGTGAGGGGTGAGCAGTTCTTC.

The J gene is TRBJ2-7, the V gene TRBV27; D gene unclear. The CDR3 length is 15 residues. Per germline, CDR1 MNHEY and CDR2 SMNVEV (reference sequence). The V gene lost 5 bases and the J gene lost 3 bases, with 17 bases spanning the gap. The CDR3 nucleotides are TGTGCCAGCAGTCATTCGCCCCCGGGTCTCTACGAGCAGTACTTC. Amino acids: CASSHSPPGLYEQYF.

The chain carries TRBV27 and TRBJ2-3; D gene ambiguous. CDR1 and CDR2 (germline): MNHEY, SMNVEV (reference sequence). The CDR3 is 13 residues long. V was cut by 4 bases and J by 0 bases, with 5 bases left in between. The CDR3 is CASSYTSTDTQYF. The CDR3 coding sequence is TGTGCCAGCAGTTACACTAGCACAGATACGCAGTATTTT.

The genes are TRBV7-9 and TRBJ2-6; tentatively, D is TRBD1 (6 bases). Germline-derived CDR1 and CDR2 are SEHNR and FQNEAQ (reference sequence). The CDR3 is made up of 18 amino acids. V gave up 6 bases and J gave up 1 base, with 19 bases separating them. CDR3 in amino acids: CASRPRDKPKSGANVLTF. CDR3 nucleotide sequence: TGTGCCAGCAGGCCACGGGACAAACCGAAATCTGGGGCCAACGTCCTGACTTTC.

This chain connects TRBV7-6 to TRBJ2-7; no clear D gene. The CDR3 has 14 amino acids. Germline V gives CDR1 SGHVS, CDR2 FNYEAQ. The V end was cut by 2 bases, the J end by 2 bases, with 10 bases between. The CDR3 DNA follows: TGTGCCAGCAGCTTAATTCCCGATACCTACGAGCAGTACTTC. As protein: CASSLIPDTYEQYF.

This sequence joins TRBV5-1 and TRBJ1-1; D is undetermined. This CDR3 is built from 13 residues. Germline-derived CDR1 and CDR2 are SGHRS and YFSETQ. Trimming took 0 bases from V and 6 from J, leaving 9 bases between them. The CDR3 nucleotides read TGCGCCAGCAGCTTGGAGACTCGGGCTGAAGCTTTCTTT. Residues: CASSLETRAEAFF.

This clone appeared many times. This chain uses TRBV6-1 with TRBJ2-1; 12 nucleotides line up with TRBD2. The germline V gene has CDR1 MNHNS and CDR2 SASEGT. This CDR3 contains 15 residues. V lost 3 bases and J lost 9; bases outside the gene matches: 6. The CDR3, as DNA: TGTGCCAGCAGTGAGAGGACTAGCGGGATAAGTGAGCAGTTCTTC. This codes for CASSERTSGISEQFF.

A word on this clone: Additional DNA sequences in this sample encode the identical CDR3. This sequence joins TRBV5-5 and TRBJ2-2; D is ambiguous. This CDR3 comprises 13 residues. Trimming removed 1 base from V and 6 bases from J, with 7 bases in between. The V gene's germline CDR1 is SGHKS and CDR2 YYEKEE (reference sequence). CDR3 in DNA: TGTGCCAGCAGCTTGTGGGGATCCGGGGAGCTGTTTTTT. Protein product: CASSLWGSGELFF.